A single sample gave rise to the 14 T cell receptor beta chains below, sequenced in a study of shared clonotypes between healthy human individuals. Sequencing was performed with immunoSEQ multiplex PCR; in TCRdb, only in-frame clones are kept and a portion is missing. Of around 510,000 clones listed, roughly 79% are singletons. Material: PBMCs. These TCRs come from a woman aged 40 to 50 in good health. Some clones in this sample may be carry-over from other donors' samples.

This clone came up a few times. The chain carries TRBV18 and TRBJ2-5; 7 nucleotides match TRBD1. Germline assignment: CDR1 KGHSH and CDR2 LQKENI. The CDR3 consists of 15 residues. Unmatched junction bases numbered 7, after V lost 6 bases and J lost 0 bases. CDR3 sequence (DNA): TGTGCCAGCTCTCCCACACAGGGGAACCAAGAGACCCAGTACTTC. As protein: CASSPTQGNQETQYF.

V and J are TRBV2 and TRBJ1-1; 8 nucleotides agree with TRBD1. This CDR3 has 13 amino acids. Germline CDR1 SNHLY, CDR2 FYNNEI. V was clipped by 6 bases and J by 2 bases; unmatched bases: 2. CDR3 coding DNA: TGTGCCAGCAGGCAGGGGGCAAACACTGAAGCTTTCTTT. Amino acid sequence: CASRQGANTEAFF.

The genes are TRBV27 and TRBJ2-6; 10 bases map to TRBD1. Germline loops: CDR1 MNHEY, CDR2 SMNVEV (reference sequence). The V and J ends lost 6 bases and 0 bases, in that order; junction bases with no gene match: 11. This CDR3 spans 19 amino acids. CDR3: CASRPGQGIFYSGANVLTF. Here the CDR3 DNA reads TGTGCCAGCAGACCGGGACAGGGGATCTTCTACTCTGGGGCCAACGTCCTGACTTTC. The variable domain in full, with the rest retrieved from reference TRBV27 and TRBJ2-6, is EAQVTQNPRYLITVTGKKLTVTCSQNMNHEYMSWYRQDPGLGLRQIYYSMNVEVTDKGDVPEGYKVSRKEKRNFPLILESPSPNQTSLYFCASRPGQGIFYSGANVLTFGAGSRLTVL.

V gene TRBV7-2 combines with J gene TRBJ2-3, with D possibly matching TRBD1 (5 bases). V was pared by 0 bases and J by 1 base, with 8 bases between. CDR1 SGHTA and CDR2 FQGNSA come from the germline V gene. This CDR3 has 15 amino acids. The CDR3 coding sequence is TGTGCCAGCAGCTTAGCGGGGCCGGGCACAGATACGCAGTATTTT. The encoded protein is CASSLAGPGTDTQYF.

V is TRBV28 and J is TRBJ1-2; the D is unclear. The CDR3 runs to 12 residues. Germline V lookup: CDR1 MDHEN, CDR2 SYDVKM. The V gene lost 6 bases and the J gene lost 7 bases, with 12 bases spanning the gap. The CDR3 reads CASSPSEVGYTF. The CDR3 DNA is TGTGCCAGCAGCCCAAGTGAGGTTGGCTACACCTTC.

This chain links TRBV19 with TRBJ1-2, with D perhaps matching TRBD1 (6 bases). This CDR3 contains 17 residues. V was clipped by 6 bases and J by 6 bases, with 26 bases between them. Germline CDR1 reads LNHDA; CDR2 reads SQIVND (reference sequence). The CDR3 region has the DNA TGTGCCAGTAGCCCACCCGAACTTCAACAGGGAATGGATGGCTACACCTTC. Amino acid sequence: CASSPPELQQGMDGYTF.

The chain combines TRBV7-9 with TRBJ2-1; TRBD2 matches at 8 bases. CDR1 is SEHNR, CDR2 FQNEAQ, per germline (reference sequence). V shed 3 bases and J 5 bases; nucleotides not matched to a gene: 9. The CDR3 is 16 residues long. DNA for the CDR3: TGTGCCAGCAGCTTGAGCTTAGCGGGAACAGACAATGAGCAGTTCTTC. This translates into CASSLSLAGTDNEQFF.

The CDR3 DNA sequence: TGTGCCAGCTCACCACAGTCGGCGGACACTGAAGCTTTCTTT. Translated: CASSPQSADTEAFF. This chain joins TRBV18 and TRBJ1-1; D is ambiguous. The CDR3 is 14 amino acids. V shed 1 base and J shed 3 bases, with 9 bases lying between them. CDR1 and CDR2 (germline): KGHSH, LQKENI.

CDR3 nucleotides: TGTGCCTGGAGTGCGGGAGGGCTGTCTGGGGCCAACGTCCTGACTTTC. It translates to CAWSAGGLSGANVLTF. The V gene is TRBV30, the J gene TRBJ2-6; 8 positions agree with TRBD2. The CDR3 spans 16 residues. The germline V gene encodes CDR1 GTSNPN and CDR2 SVGIG (reference sequence). Trimming at V came to 1 base and at J to 1 base, leaving 3 bases not matched to a gene.

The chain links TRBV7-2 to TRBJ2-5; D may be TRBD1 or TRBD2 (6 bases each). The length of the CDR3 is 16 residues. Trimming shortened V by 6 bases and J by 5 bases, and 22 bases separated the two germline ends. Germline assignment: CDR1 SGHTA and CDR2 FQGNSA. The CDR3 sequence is CASSRGLAGMGETQYF. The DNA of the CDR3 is TGTGCCAGCAGTCGGGGGCTGGCGGGGATGGGGGAGACCCAGTACTTC.

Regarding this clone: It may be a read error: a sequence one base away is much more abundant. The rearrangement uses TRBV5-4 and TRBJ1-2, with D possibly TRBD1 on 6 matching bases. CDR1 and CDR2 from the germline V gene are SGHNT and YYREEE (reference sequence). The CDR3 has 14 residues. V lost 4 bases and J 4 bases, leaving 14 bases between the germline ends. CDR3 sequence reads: CASSPTGSGYGYTF. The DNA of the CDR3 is TGTGCCAGCAGCCCTACAGGGTCCGGCTATGGCTACACCTTC.

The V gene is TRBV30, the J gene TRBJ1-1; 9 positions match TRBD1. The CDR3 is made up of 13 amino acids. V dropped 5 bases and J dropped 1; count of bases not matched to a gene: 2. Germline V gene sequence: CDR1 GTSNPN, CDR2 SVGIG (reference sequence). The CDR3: CAWGTGWNTEAFF. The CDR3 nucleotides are TGTGCCTGGGGGACAGGGTGGAACACTGAAGCTTTCTTT.

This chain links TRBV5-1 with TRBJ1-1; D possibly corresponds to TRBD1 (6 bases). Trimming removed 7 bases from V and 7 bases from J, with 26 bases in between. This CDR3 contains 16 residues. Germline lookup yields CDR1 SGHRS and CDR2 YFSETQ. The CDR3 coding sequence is TGCGCCAGCCGCCTCATTGCCACAACCCGGACAGATGAAGCTTTCTTT. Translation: CASRLIATTRTDEAFF.

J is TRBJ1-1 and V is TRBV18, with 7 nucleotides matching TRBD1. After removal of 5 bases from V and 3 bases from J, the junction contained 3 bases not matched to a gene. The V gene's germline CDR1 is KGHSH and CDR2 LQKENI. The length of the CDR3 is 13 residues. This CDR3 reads CASSGTEDTEAFF. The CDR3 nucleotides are TGTGCCAGCTCAGGGACAGAAGACACTGAAGCTTTCTTT.